These 13 T cell receptor beta chains share one sample of origin, sequenced in a study of cytomegalovirus exposure and HLA in healthy donors. Repertoires were generated with immunoSEQ multiplex PCR, while TCRdb's copy carries only in-frame clones and drops some. This table holds about 280,000 clones, more than 75% found once. Sequences were obtained from PBMCs. The receptors shown here come from a woman younger than 30 in good health and CMV-seronegative.

This clone occurred once. V is TRBV5-6 and J is TRBJ2-7; D might be TRBD2 (6 bases). With 4 bases removed from V and 3 bases from J, the gap between germline ends came to 20 bases. From germline, CDR1 is SGHDT and CDR2 YYEEEE. The CDR3 sequence is 16 residues long. The chain's CDR3 is CASSPQASGWIYEQYF. CDR3 DNA sequence: TGTGCCAGCAGCCCACAAGCCAGCGGGTGGATCTACGAGCAGTACTTC.

The gene calls are TRBV25-1 and TRBJ2-1; D might be TRBD1 (6 bases). The germline gives CDR1 MGHDK, CDR2 SYGVNS. The germline V and J ends were trimmed by 1 base and 7 bases, with 11 bases remaining between them. The CDR3 is 14 residues long. DNA for the CDR3: TGTGCCAGCAGTGAATCAGGGGCAGTAAATGAGCAGTTCTTC. This gives the protein CASSESGAVNEQFF.

This clone appeared once. This chain joins TRBV5-1 and TRBJ2-3; 9 bases are a match to TRBD2. Germline values: CDR1 SGHRS, CDR2 YFSETQ. J gave up 2 bases and V 6 bases, and 10 bases lay outside the gene matches. The CDR3 loop spans 16 amino acids. In nucleotides, the CDR3 is TGCGCCAGCACCTCAGGGGGACTAGCAAACACAGATACGCAGTATTTT. Translating gives CASTSGGLANTDTQYF.

The J gene is TRBJ1-6, the V gene TRBV6-5, with 7 bases identical to TRBD1. Trimming at V came to 5 bases and at J to 6 bases, leaving 4 bases not matched to a gene. CDR1 and CDR2 (germline): MNHEY, SVGAGI. The CDR3 consists of 14 residues. The CDR3 DNA is TGTGCCAGCAGTCACGGGGACAGTAATTCACCCCTCCACTTT. This encodes CASSHGDSNSPLHF.

J is TRBJ2-2 and V is TRBV28; 7 bases agree with TRBD1. The CDR3 has 15 amino acids. The ends lost 5 bases at V and 3 bases at J; junction bases unmatched: 6. Germline-derived CDR1 and CDR2 are MDHEN and SYDVKM. The CDR3 DNA follows: TGTGCCAGCAGTGACCGGACAGGCCACACCGGGGAGCTGTTTTTT. As protein: CASSDRTGHTGELFF.

The V call is TRBV6-1, the J call TRBJ1-5; D ambiguous. V lost 4 bases and J lost 4, with 14 bases in between. CDR3 length: 15 amino acids. The germline V gene has CDR1 MNHNS and CDR2 SASEGT. The CDR3 spells CASSGLPTGNQPQHF. The CDR3 coding sequence is TGTGCCAGCAGTGGCCTCCCAACCGGGAATCAGCCCCAGCATTTT.

This chain links TRBV10-3 with TRBJ1-1; D uncertain. The germline CDR1 and CDR2 sequences are ENHRY and SYGVKD. The CDR3 runs 13 residues. With 8 bases removed from V and 2 bases from J, the gap between germline ends came to 12 bases. The CDR3 nucleotides are TGTGCCATCGGAGCCAGTCGAAACACTGAAGCTTTCTTT. Its translation is CAIGASRNTEAFF.

The chain has TRBV10-1 and TRBJ2-5; possible D gene TRBD2, 6 bases. Germline CDR1 WNHNN, CDR2 SYGVQD (reference sequence). V was cut by 0 bases and J by 7 bases, with 15 bases left in between. The CDR3 length is 15 residues. Written as DNA, the CDR3 is TGCGCCAGCAGTGAGTCCGGGGGTAGGTCCGGGACCCAGTACTTC. It encodes CASSESGGRSGTQYF.

This chain joins TRBV6-1 and TRBJ2-1, with 7 positions matching TRBD2. Germline values: CDR1 MNHNS, CDR2 SASEGT. The CDR3 length is 12 residues. V shed 5 bases and J 9 bases; nucleotides not matched to a gene: 4. Written as DNA, the CDR3 is TGTGCCAGCAGTTGGGGGGGAGGTGAGCAGTTCTTC. As protein: CASSWGGGEQFF.

V gene TRBV28 combines with J gene TRBJ2-7; a weak D match, TRBD1 (6 bases). In germline, CDR1 is MDHEN, CDR2 SYDVKM. The CDR3 loop spans 14 amino acids. Trimming took off 4 bases at V and 6 bases at J, with 16 bases between the two ends. Here the CDR3 reads CASSSLTGRGEQYF. The CDR3 DNA reads TGTGCCAGCAGTTCCCTGACAGGACGAGGCGAGCAGTACTTC.

The J gene is TRBJ2-1, the V gene TRBV29-1, with D maybe TRBD2 (6 bases). Deletions cut 7 bases from V and 4 bases from J, with 11 bases between. The CDR3 runs 12 residues. The V gene's germline CDR1 is SQVTM and CDR2 ANQGSEA. CDR3: CSAEGRYNEQFF. CDR3 coding DNA: TGCAGCGCGGAGGGCCGATACAATGAGCAGTTCTTC.

The rearrangement uses TRBV11-2 and TRBJ2-7; 11 bases line up with TRBD2. The CDR3 covers 15 residues. The V and J ends lost 4 bases and 5 bases, in that order; junction bases with no gene match: 7. In germline, CDR1 is SGHAT, CDR2 FQNNGV. CDR3: CASSSELAGAHEQYF. The CDR3 nucleotides read TGTGCCAGCAGCTCAGAACTAGCGGGAGCCCACGAGCAGTACTTC.

The V gene is TRBV5-6, the J gene TRBJ2-1, with TRBD1 matching over 7 bases. CDR1 and CDR2 from the germline V gene are SGHDT and YYEEEE. V dropped 4 bases and J dropped 5; count of bases not matched to a gene: 18. The CDR3 is 18 amino acids. CDR3 amino acids: CASSTRRQGTRPDNEQFF. The CDR3 coding sequence is TGTGCCAGCAGCACGCGGCGACAGGGAACTAGACCCGACAATGAGCAGTTCTTC.